This T cell receptor (beta chain) was retrieved from a study of vaccination effects on CD4 cells after COVID-19. Study-level results: Early post-infection timepoints were missing from the study, which also had few convalescent patients.

Libraries were prepared by immunoSEQ multiplex PCR; TCRdb keeps only in-frame clonotypes and omits some of them. Here the sample spans 30,000 to 40,000 clones, roughly 76% being singletons. Sequencing in the ViraFEST assay came after antigen-specific CD4+ T cells had been expanded with viral peptide pools, which were used to stimulate PBMC. Culture lasted under 13 days before CD4+ T cell isolation. No vaccinee had earlier SARS-CoV-2 infection, and nucleocapsid antibodies were negative. Cultures of over 1.5 million PBMC per well contained about 10 IU/ml IL-2 plus 10 ug/ml peptides. V lost 5 bases and J lost 6; bases outside the gene matches: 8. The CDR3 loop spans 15 amino acids. In germline, CDR1 is PRHDT, CDR2 FYEKMQ (reference sequence). Regarding this clone: Its target is unknown.

Sequencing was performed on CD4+ T cells from PBMCs cultured with SARS-CoV-2 spike peptides, taken before COVID-19 vaccination. The receptor was isolated from a human donor who received a COVID-19 vaccine. J is TRBJ2-4 and V is TRBV13; 9 positions match TRBD1. The CDR3: CASSLNRGPGNIQYF. DNA of the CDR3: TGTGCCAGCAGCCTAAACAGGGGGCCAGGAAACATTCAGTACTTC.